The 16 T cell receptor beta chains given below trace back to one sample, sequenced in a study of T cell responses to AZD1222 COVID-19 vaccine (dated by TCRdb to about 2021). Library method: the immunoSEQ multiplex PCR assay. Held by TCRdb, this immuneACCESS table contains in-frame sequences only and omits some clones. Under half of the omission traces to an unresolved V gene where checked; the cause of the rest is unknown. The sample yields approximately 73,000 clones; 82% were counted once. Jointly, the top ten make up 2.9% of the sample. The time point label here, explained by the study, means: baseline before first vaccination. Here the sequenced sample was peripheral blood, taken on day 0 of AZD1222 vaccination. The source of these receptors is an adult in good health.

The rearrangement joins TRBV5-6 to TRBJ2-5; D gene ambiguous. CDR1 SGHDT and CDR2 YYEEEE come from the germline V gene. The CDR3 covers 14 residues. The V end was cut by 1 base, the J end by 2 bases, with 9 bases between. Here the CDR3 reads CASSLMAAQETQYF. Here the CDR3 DNA reads TGTGCCAGCAGCTTGATGGCAGCTCAAGAGACCCAGTACTTC.

This chain joins TRBV3-1 (or the pseudogene TRBV3-2) and TRBJ1-2, with D possibly being TRBD1 (6 bases). Germline-derived CDR1 and CDR2 are LGHDT and YNNKEL (reference sequence). V shed 2 bases and J shed 7 bases, with 14 bases lying between them. CDR3 length: 14 residues. The chain's CDR3 is CASSQRDISGGYTF. The CDR3 DNA follows: TGTGCCAGCAGCCAAAGGGACATTTCGGGTGGCTACACCTTC.

This chain uses TRBV11-3 with TRBJ2-5; TRBD2 matches 8 bases. V was clipped by 1 base and J by 5 bases; unmatched bases: 9. Germline loops: CDR1 SGHNT, CDR2 YENEEA. CDR3 length: 16 residues. CDR3 DNA: TGTGCCAGCAGCTTAGGAACTAGCGGAGGTCGGGAGACCCAGTACTTC. Translation: CASSLGTSGGRETQYF.

CDR3 nucleotides: TGTGCCAGCACTCATAGTCTAGCGGGGGAATACACCGGGGAGCTGTTTTTT. This codes for CASTHSLAGEYTGELFF. The rearrangement uses TRBV11-2 and TRBJ2-2; 10 positions agree with TRBD2. The CDR3 extends over 17 amino acids. Trimming removed 7 bases from V and 3 bases from J; junction bases left unmatched: 11. CDR1 and CDR2 (germline): SGHAT, FQNNGV.

The V and J genes are TRBV6-2 or TRBV6-3 and TRBJ1-5; 9 bases agree with TRBD1. CDR3 size: 18 residues. Losses at the gene ends were 1 base for V and 0 bases for J; bases not matched to a gene: 7. Germline V gives CDR1 MNHEY, CDR2 SVGEGT. Here the CDR3 DNA reads TGTGCCAGCAGTTACTGGAGACAGGGGGAGTATAGCAATCAGCCCCAGCATTTT. It specifies CASSYWRQGEYSNQPQHF.

The rearrangement links TRBV11-3 to TRBJ2-1, with 7 bases aligning to TRBD2. Trimming removed 1 base from V and 0 bases from J; junction bases left unmatched: 3. CDR1 is SGHNT, CDR2 YENEEA, per germline. CDR3 size: 16 residues. The CDR3 loop is CASSLGTRASYNEQFF. DNA of the CDR3: TGTGCCAGCAGCTTAGGGACTAGGGCCTCCTACAATGAGCAGTTCTTC.

The CDR3: CASSWGSYEQYF. The CDR3 nucleotides are TGTGCCAGCAGCTGGGGGTCCTACGAGCAGTACTTC. The V call is TRBV7-9, the J call TRBJ2-7; either TRBD1 or TRBD2 may fit D (5 bases each). Trimming cost V 4 bases and J 1 base, with 5 bases left between them. CDR3 length: 12 amino acids. The V gene's germline CDR1 is SEHNR and CDR2 FQNEAQ (reference sequence).

The chain combines TRBV6-5 with TRBJ1-5; D perhaps matches TRBD1 (5 bases). This CDR3 region has 12 residues. V was pared by 8 bases and J by 4 bases, with 9 bases between. The V gene's germline CDR1 is MNHEY and CDR2 SVGAGI. This CDR3 is CASRDRNQPQHF. DNA for the CDR3: TGTGCCAGCCGGGACCGTAATCAGCCCCAGCATTTT.

The chain has TRBV11-2 and TRBJ1-6; possibly TRBD1 for D (6 bases). Trimming stripped 8 bases from V and 12 bases from J, with 20 bases between. The CDR3 sequence is 14 residues long. From germline, CDR1 is SGHAT and CDR2 FQNNGV. CDR3 loop: CASGNGGRGGPLHF. The CDR3 DNA sequence: TGTGCCAGCGGGAATGGGGGCCGCGGGGGACCCCTCCACTTT.

The V call is TRBV15, the J call TRBJ2-1; 11 bases are a match to TRBD2. V lost 3 bases to trimming and J lost 6 bases; unmatched junction nucleotides: 7. Germline V lookup: CDR1 LNHNV, CDR2 YYDKDF (reference sequence). The CDR3 totals 16 residues. The CDR3 region is CATSSPVAGGANEQFF. Written as DNA, the CDR3 is TGTGCCACCAGCAGCCCCGTAGCGGGAGGGGCCAATGAGCAGTTCTTC.

This clone came up a few times. The genes are TRBV7-9 and TRBJ1-2; D call uncertain. Between the trimmed V and J ends, which lost 3 bases and 6 bases, there was a span of 11 bases. CDR1 is SEHNR and CDR2 is FQNEAQ in the germline V gene (reference sequence). The CDR3 contains 13 residues. The CDR3 reads CASSFSAADGYTF. The CDR3 DNA reads TGTGCCAGCAGCTTTTCGGCAGCAGATGGCTACACCTTC.

The chain carries TRBV19 and TRBJ2-1, with D perhaps matching TRBD2 (6 bases). There are 15 residues in the CDR3. Germline-derived CDR1 and CDR2 are LNHDA and SQIVND (reference sequence). Trimming removed 0 bases at V and 3 bases at J, with 9 bases between. The CDR3 here is CASSIEGLVYNEQFF. The CDR3 DNA sequence: TGTGCCAGTAGTATAGAGGGACTCGTCTACAATGAGCAGTTCTTC.

The chain carries TRBV9 and TRBJ1-3; no definite D call. With 0 bases removed from V and 0 bases from J, the gap between germline ends came to 4 bases. Germline loops: CDR1 SGDLS, CDR2 YYNGEE. This CDR3 is 14 amino acids long. The CDR3 nucleotides read TGTGCCAGCAGCGTAGATTCCTCTGGAAACACCATATATTTT. This encodes CASSVDSSGNTIYF.

The V call is TRBV19, the J call TRBJ1-4; unclear D gene. There are 14 residues in the CDR3. V lost 5 bases to trimming and J lost 2 bases, with 9 bases between them. Germline V gene data show CDR1 as LNHDA and CDR2 as SQIVND (reference sequence). The CDR3 protein is CASSSAGTNEKLFF. Written as DNA, the CDR3 is TGTGCCAGTAGTTCCGCTGGGACTAATGAAAAACTGTTTTTT.

J is TRBJ1-4 and V is TRBV6-5, with D hard to call. CDR3 length: 14 residues. The germline gives CDR1 MNHEY, CDR2 SVGAGI. V gave up 0 bases and J gave up 7 bases, with 9 bases separating them. CDR3: CASSYSRHSEKLFF. In nucleotides, the CDR3 is TGTGCCAGCAGTTACTCTCGGCATAGTGAAAAACTGTTTTTT.

CDR3 DNA sequence: TGTGCCATCAGTGAATTAGGGACAGGGGACTATGGCTACACCTTC. Its translation: CAISELGTGDYGYTF. The chain joins TRBV10-3 to TRBJ1-2, with TRBD1 matching over 10 bases. Germline V CDR1 and CDR2: ENHRY, SYGVKD. J was trimmed by 3 bases and V by 3 bases; bases with no gene match: 4. The CDR3 has 15 residues.